The 7 T cell receptor beta chains in this list originate from one sample, sequenced in a study of STAT5B mutations in CD4+ large granular lymphocyte leukemia. Data came from immunoSEQ multiplex PCR; TCRdb stores just in-frame clones and leaves some out. The sample shows several thousand clones, 76% of them seen only once. Sequenced material: PBMCs. The receptors were gathered from a woman aged 55 to 70 with CD4+ T-cell large granular lymphocyte leukemia.

The genes are TRBV30 and TRBJ1-1, with a weak D call TRBD1 (5 bases). Per germline, CDR1 GTSNPN and CDR2 SVGIG (reference sequence). The CDR3 spans 11 residues. The V and J ends lost 5 bases and 1 base respectively, with 5 bases between them. CDR3 sequence: CAWGGNTEAFF. The CDR3 nucleotides are TGTGCCTGGGGGGGGAACACTGAAGCTTTCTTT. The entire variable domain, with the rest obtained from reference TRBV30 and TRBJ1-1, is as follows: SQTIHQWPATLVQPVGSPLSLECTVEGTSNPNLYWYRQAAGRGLQLLFYSVGIGQISSEVPQNLSASRPQDRQFILSSKKLLLSDSGFYLCAWGGNTEAFFGQGTRLTVV.

The J gene is TRBJ2-7, the V gene TRBV6-5; perhaps TRBD2 as D (5 bases). With 6 bases removed from V and 2 bases from J, the gap between germline ends came to 8 bases. The germline V gene has CDR1 MNHEY and CDR2 SVGAGI. The CDR3 is 12 residues long. This CDR3 reads CASSGVAYEQYF. The CDR3 DNA is TGTGCCAGCAGCGGGGTGGCCTACGAGCAGTACTTC.

This CDR3 is CASSWGGSYTF. The CDR3 DNA follows: TGTGCCAGCAGCTGGGGCGGAAGCTACACCTTC. The chain has TRBV6-1 and TRBJ1-2; a possible D gene is TRBD1 (5 bases). The V end was cut by 6 bases, the J end by 9 bases, with 11 bases between. Germline V gene lookup returns CDR1 MNHNS and CDR2 SASEGT. The CDR3 has 11 amino acids.

The V and J genes are TRBV10-3 and TRBJ2-5, with D perhaps given as TRBD1 or TRBD2 (6 bases each). Germline CDR1 is ENHRY and CDR2 is SYGVKD. This CDR3 is 12 amino acids long. Trimming removed 7 bases from V and 3 bases from J, with 9 bases in between. CDR3 region: CAIKGGEETQYF. The CDR3 coding sequence is TGTGCCATCAAGGGGGGCGAAGAGACCCAGTACTTC.

This clone is labeled as medium-sized. The chain joins TRBV7-9 to TRBJ1-1; D not resolved. Germline lookup yields CDR1 SEHNR and CDR2 FQNEAQ (reference sequence). The CDR3 length is 15 residues. The V gene lost 4 bases and the J gene lost 3 bases, with 15 bases spanning the gap. The CDR3 region is CASSSPPRGYTEAFF. CDR3 nucleotides: TGTGCCAGCAGCTCCCCCCCCCGAGGGTACACTGAAGCTTTCTTT.

The rearrangement joins TRBV6-6 to TRBJ2-5, with TRBD1 matching 9 bases. With 4 bases clipped from V and 4 bases from J, the junction kept 10 bases outside the gene matches. This CDR3 spans 16 amino acids. CDR1 MNHNY and CDR2 SVGAGI come from the germline V gene (reference sequence). CDR3 loop: CASSSPGTGRRETQYF. CDR3 in DNA: TGTGCCAGCAGTTCCCCCGGGACAGGGAGGCGAGAGACCCAGTACTTC.

This clone was detected only once. The chain uses TRBV2 and TRBJ2-2; possible D gene TRBD1, 5 bases. The CDR3 has 14 residues. Germline V gene data show CDR1 as SNHLY and CDR2 as FYNNEI. V was cut by 4 bases and J by 5 bases, with 11 bases left in between. For the CDR3, the DNA is TGTGCCAGCAGTGGTTTGAAGGGGACCGGGGAGCTGTTTTTT. The encoded protein is CASSGLKGTGELFF.